This TCR beta chain was identified during a study of cytomegalovirus exposure and HLA in healthy donors. On this clone itself: The antigen remains unidentified.

Findings of the study overall: In a later analysis, productive TCRs from donors in an Asian-associated ancestry cluster reportedly carried fewer N-insertions than the cohort mean.

PCR employed 60 Vbeta and 13 Jbeta primers. Some clones are missing from TCRdb's copy, which holds only in-frame ones; the method was immunoSEQ multiplex PCR. Of 100,000 to 150,000 clones detected, around four fifths appear once; the ten largest clones hold approximately 1.5%. This sequence originates from a man aged 35 to 55 in good health and CMV-seronegative. The sample comprised PBMCs.

CDR3 sequence: CASSPDRNSGNTIYF. CDR3 DNA: TGTGCCAGCAGCCCTGACAGGAACTCTGGAAACACCATATATTTT. This sequence joins TRBV7-2 and TRBJ1-3; tentative D call: TRBD1 (6 bases). Trimming cost V 5 bases and J 0 bases, with 11 bases left between them. Germline V gives CDR1 SGHTA, CDR2 FQGNSA. This CDR3 contains 15 residues.